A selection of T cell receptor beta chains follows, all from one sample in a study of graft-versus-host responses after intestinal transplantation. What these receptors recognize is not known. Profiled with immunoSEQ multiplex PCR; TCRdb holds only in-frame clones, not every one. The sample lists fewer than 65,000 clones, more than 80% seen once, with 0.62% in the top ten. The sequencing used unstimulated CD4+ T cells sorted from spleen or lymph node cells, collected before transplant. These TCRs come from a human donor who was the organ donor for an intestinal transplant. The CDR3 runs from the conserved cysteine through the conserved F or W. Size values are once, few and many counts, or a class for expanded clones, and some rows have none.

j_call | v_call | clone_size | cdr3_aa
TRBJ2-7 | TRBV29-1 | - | CSVVSAGGPYEQYF
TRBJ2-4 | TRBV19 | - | CASTEPGRNIQYF
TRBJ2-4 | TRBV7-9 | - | CASTLAGANIQYF
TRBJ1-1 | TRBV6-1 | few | CASSRDLSRAFF
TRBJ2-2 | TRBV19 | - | CASKGTGTGNTGELFF
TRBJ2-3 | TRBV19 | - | CASSITTGGSSTDTQYF
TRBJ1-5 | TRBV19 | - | CASHRDRNQPQHF
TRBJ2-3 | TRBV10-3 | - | CAISDSDTQYF
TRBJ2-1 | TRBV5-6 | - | CASRLTGASYNEQFF
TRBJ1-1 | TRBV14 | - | CASSFTLGLGNTEAFF
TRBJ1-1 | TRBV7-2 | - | CASSFTRIDTEAFF
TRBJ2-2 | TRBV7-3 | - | CASSSGGTGELFF
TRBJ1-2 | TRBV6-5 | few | CASSYTEGASNYGYTF
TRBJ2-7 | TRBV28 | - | CASSQTGLYYEQYF
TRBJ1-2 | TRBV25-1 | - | CATQGPSNYGYTF
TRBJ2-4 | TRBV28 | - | CASSSLYNIQYF
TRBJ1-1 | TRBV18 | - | CASSPLQDTEAFF
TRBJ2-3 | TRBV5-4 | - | CASSLAAARVTDTQYF
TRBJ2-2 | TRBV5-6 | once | CASSLIRRSNTGELFF
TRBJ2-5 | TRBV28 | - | CASSLAQRSQETQYF
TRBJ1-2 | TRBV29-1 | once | CSVGSTDRVGYGYTF
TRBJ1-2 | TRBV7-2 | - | CASSLDRTHYGYTF
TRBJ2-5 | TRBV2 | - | CASSVIGGETQYF
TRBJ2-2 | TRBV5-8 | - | CASSRTGYANTGELFF
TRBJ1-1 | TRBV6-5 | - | CASSYPGQGANTEAFF
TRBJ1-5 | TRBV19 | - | CASSPGGGFNNQPQHF
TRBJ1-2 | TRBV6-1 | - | CASRQTGVLYGYTF
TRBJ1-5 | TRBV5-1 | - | CASRSHRGGQPQHF
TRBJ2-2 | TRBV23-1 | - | CALSRPYRDRGTGELFF
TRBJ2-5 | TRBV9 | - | CASSVTSGRQETQYF
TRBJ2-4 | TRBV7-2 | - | CASSSTGTSGSFDIQYF
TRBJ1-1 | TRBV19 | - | CASRVSTGTEAFF
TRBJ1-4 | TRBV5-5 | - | CASSLGSGQPNEKLFF
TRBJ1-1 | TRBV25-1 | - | CASSERDRGWNTEAFF
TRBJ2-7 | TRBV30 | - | CAWSESGEQYF
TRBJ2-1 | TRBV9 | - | CASSPGGLYNEQFF
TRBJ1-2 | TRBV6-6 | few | CASSPDPGNYGYTF
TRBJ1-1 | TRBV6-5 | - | CASSYLDTTEAFF
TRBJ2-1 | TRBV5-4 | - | CASSSQLYNEQFF
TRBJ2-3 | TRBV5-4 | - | CASSLVAGGGTDTQYF
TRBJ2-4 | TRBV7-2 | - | CASSLGRAGDIQYF
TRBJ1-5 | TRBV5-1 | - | CASSFRGNQPQHF
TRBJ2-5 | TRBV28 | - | CASTRPGETQYF
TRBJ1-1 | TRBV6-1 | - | CASNGGGTGATEAFF
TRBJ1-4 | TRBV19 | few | CASTPTGGGEKLFF
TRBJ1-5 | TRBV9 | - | CASSVGQNNQPQHF
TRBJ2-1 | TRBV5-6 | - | CASSSIGTANNEQFF
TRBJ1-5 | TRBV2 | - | CASTRQGGRQPQHF
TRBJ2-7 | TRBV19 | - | CASSMVDTSSYEQYF
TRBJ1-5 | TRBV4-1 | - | CASSQETGTGVRQPQHF
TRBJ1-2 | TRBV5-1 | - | CASSSTGSGYTF
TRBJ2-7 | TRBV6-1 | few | CATQGGAYYEQYF